This entry lists 16 T cell receptor beta chains sequenced from one sample in a study of beta chain features in type 1 diabetes. These receptors have no identified antigens. Study observations and caveats: Type 1 diabetes patients showed a moderate but significant shortening of TCRB CDR3s in all four CD4+ subsets.

Since all of the isolated RNA was reverse transcribed, expressed TCRB transcripts were what got sequenced. Clones were read by immunoSEQ multiplex PCR, and TCRdb kept only the in-frame ones, dropping some. Of 130,000 to 150,000 clones listed, about 13% are singletons. Sequenced material: central memory CD4+ T cells from blood. These receptors were obtained from a man between 18 and 35 years old with type 1 diabetes.

This clone turned up a few times. J is TRBJ2-7 and V is TRBV6-1; D possibly uses TRBD1 or TRBD2 (7 bases each). The germline CDR1 and CDR2 sequences are MNHNS and SASEGT. The length of the CDR3 is 14 residues. V was shortened by 4 bases and J by 5 bases, with 15 bases between the two germline ends. CDR3 in amino acids: CASSGQGGEDEQYF. Written as DNA, the CDR3 is TGTGCCAGCAGTGGACAGGGAGGGGAGGACGAGCAGTACTTC.

This clone appeared a few times. This chain connects TRBV7-9 to TRBJ2-3; 7 bases are shared with TRBD2. Germline V gives CDR1 SEHNR, CDR2 FQNEAQ (reference sequence). The junction had 4 bases not matched to a gene; V was cut back by 1 base and J by 0 bases. The CDR3 extends over 16 amino acids. The CDR3 here is CASSLVPAGSTDTQYF. CDR3 bases: TGTGCCAGCAGCTTAGTTCCAGCGGGGAGCACAGATACGCAGTATTTT.

There are many counts of this clone. CDR3: CASSGGVAGTDTQYF. CDR3 nucleotides: TGTGCCAGCAGCGGCGGGGTAGCGGGGACGGATACGCAGTATTTT. J is TRBJ2-3 and V is TRBV5-5, with 8 bases fitting TRBD2. Germline CDR1 SGHKS, CDR2 YYEKEE (reference sequence). J gave up 6 bases and V 4 bases, and 10 bases lay outside the gene matches. The CDR3 consists of 15 residues.

This clone came up a few times. The chain combines TRBV7-9 with TRBJ1-4, with D unclear. Looked up from germline, CDR1 is SEHNR and CDR2 is FQNEAQ (reference sequence). Between the trimmed V and J ends, which lost 1 base and 8 bases, there was a span of 8 bases. This CDR3 is 13 amino acids long. The CDR3 DNA follows: TGTGCCAGCAGCTTAGACCCGACCGAAAAACTGTTTTTT. It codes for CASSLDPTEKLFF.

This clone was detected ten times or more. The chain has TRBV7-9 and TRBJ2-7; unclear D gene. The CDR3 spans 11 residues. V gave up 3 bases and J gave up 7 bases, with 7 bases separating them. Per the germline V gene, CDR1 is SEHNR and CDR2 is FQNEAQ (reference sequence). CDR3 protein: CASSFAVEQYF. The CDR3 coding sequence is TGTGCCAGCAGCTTCGCAGTGGAGCAGTACTTC.

This sequence joins TRBV7-6 and TRBJ2-7; no reliable D call. V shed 8 bases and J shed 0 bases, with 5 bases lying between them. The germline gives CDR1 SGHVS, CDR2 FNYEAQ. The CDR3 is made up of 11 amino acids. CDR3 DNA: TGTGCCAGCGGGGTCTCCTACGAGCAGTACTTC. It encodes CASGVSYEQYF. Combining the CDR3 with reference TRBV7-6 and TRBJ2-7 gives the whole variable domain GAGVSQSPRYKVTKRGQDVALRCDPISGHVSLYWYRQALGQGPEFLTYFNYEAQQDKSGLPNDRFSAERPEGSISTLTIQRTEQRDSAMYRCASGVSYEQYFGPGTRLTVT.

V and J are TRBV27 and TRBJ2-7; D not resolved. CDR1 and CDR2 from the germline V gene are MNHEY and SMNVEV (reference sequence). This CDR3 comprises 12 residues. V gave up 4 bases and J gave up 1 base, with 5 bases separating them. CDR3 amino acids: CASSSGSYEQYF. DNA for the CDR3: TGTGCCAGCAGTTCCGGTTCCTACGAGCAGTACTTC.

The chain combines TRBV30 with TRBJ2-2; TRBD1 matches at 7 bases. The CDR3 sequence is 14 residues long. V was clipped by 5 bases and J by 1 base; unmatched bases: 4. The V gene's germline CDR1 is GTSNPN and CDR2 SVGIG (reference sequence). The CDR3 region is CAWLRQGNTGELFF. CDR3 nucleotide sequence: TGTGCCTGGCTTAGACAGGGGAACACCGGGGAGCTGTTTTTT.

V is TRBV15 and J is TRBJ2-1, with TRBD1 as a possible D gene (5 bases). The CDR3 covers 15 residues. The V end was cut by 2 bases, the J end by 2 bases, with 10 bases between. Looked up from germline, CDR1 is LNHNV and CDR2 is YYDKDF (reference sequence). Written as DNA, the CDR3 is TGTGCCACCAGCAGAACAGGAAGCGCCTACAATGAGCAGTTCTTC. Its protein is CATSRTGSAYNEQFF. Based on the CDR3 plus reference TRBV15 and TRBJ2-1, the full variable domain is DAMVIQNPRYQVTQFGKPVTLSCSQTLNHNVMYWYQQKSSQAPKLLFHYYDKDFNNEADTPDNFQSRRPNTSFCFLDIRSPGLGDTAMYLCATSRTGSAYNEQFFGPGTRLTVL.

This clone was seen repeatedly, ten times or more. The chain is built from TRBV10-3 and TRBJ2-2, with D possibly TRBD2 on 6 matching bases. V dropped 10 bases and J dropped 5 bases, with 17 bases sitting between them. The length of the CDR3 is 14 residues. Looked up from germline, CDR1 is ENHRY and CDR2 is SYGVKD. The CDR3 sequence: CATRGGVKTGELFF. The CDR3 DNA is TGTGCCACCCGAGGCGGGGTGAAAACCGGGGAGCTGTTTTTT.

This clone was recorded a few times. This chain uses TRBV25-1 with TRBJ1-4, with D maybe TRBD1 (5 bases). The CDR3 loop spans 16 amino acids. From germline, CDR1 is MGHDK and CDR2 SYGVNS. The germline V and J ends were trimmed by 5 bases and 8 bases, with 21 bases remaining between them. The CDR3: CASSLGGGSWQEKLFF. The CDR3 DNA sequence: TGTGCCAGCAGTCTTGGTGGGGGTTCCTGGCAGGAAAAACTGTTTTTT.

This clone was detected only a few times. The chain is built from TRBV30 and TRBJ1-6; D not certain. The CDR3 loop spans 15 amino acids. Germline loops: CDR1 GTSNPN, CDR2 SVGIG (reference sequence). The V end lost 0 bases, the J end lost 6 bases, and 12 bases lay between the germline ends. CDR3 sequence: CAWSVTGPINSPLHF. Here the CDR3 DNA reads TGTGCCTGGAGTGTTACCGGACCGATTAATTCACCCCTCCACTTT.

This clone was recorded a few times. The chain combines TRBV14 with TRBJ1-6; 8 bases are shared with TRBD1. Trimming took 5 bases from V and 12 from J; bases not matched to a gene: 6. Germline V gene sequence: CDR1 SGHDN, CDR2 FVKESK. The CDR3 totals 13 residues. CDR3 sequence reads: CASSDGQGLPLHF. The DNA of the CDR3 is TGTGCCAGCAGCGATGGACAGGGCTTACCCCTCCACTTT. The whole variable domain, filled in from reference TRBV14 and TRBJ1-6, reads EAGVTQFPSHSVIEKGQTVTLRCDPISGHDNLYWYRRVMGKEIKFLLHFVKESKQDESGMPNNRFLAERTGGTYSTLKVQPAELEDSGVYFCASSDGQGLPLHFGNGTRLTVT.

The genes are TRBV7-7 and TRBJ1-2, with 7 bases identical to TRBD1. The CDR3 covers 14 residues. Per germline, CDR1 SSHAT and CDR2 FNYEAQ (reference sequence). V lost 3 bases to trimming and J lost 4 bases; unmatched junction nucleotides: 5. As DNA, the CDR3 is TGTGCCAGCAGCTTGGGACAGACGGCCTATGGCTACACCTTC. The encoded protein is CASSLGQTAYGYTF.

The chain links TRBV6-1 to TRBJ2-4; possibly TRBD2 for D (5 bases). CDR1 is MNHNS and CDR2 is SASEGT in the germline V gene. V was pared by 6 bases and J by 0 bases, with 12 bases between. The CDR3 runs 15 residues. The DNA for the CDR3 is TGTGCCAGCAGAACGGGATACGGAGCCAAAAACATTCAGTACTTC. Translating it yields CASRTGYGAKNIQYF.

The chain recombines TRBV19 with TRBJ2-3, with D hard to call. The CDR3 is 12 amino acids. The V and J ends lost 5 bases and 6 bases respectively, with 9 bases between them. Germline V gene lookup returns CDR1 LNHDA and CDR2 SQIVND (reference sequence). The CDR3 here is CASSLSFDTQYF. CDR3 DNA: TGTGCCAGTAGTCTATCCTTTGATACGCAGTATTTT.